What follows describes a single TCR beta chain. These data belong to a study of blood T cell repertoires in COVID-19. For the study at large: Collection of acute and convalescent COVID-19 samples took place in the United States, Italy and Spain. T cells, B-cell-depleted T cells, or PBMCs supplied cDNA or gDNA.

The CDR3 totals 16 residues. V dropped 1 base and J dropped 8 bases, with 18 bases sitting between them. The V gene's germline CDR1 is SGHDN and CDR2 FVKESK. As processed by the authors: For nucleated cells, counts were estimated from reference gene primer amplification. The repertoire was sequenced with immunoSEQ multiplex PCR; TCRdb's copy has only in-frame clones and lacks some. The V and J calls and clone size are taken from that table; D and trimming were inferred from the DNA. This table holds roughly 3,600 clones, approximately 83% found once. V and J are TRBV14 and TRBJ2-1, with unresolved D. This receptor was obtained from a human donor in a cohort sampled during active COVID-19. Sequenced material: peripheral blood. CDR3 sequence reads: CASSQAQVLLFDEQFF. The CDR3 DNA follows: TGTGCCAGCAGCCAAGCTCAGGTTCTCCTTTTCGATGAGCAGTTCTTC.